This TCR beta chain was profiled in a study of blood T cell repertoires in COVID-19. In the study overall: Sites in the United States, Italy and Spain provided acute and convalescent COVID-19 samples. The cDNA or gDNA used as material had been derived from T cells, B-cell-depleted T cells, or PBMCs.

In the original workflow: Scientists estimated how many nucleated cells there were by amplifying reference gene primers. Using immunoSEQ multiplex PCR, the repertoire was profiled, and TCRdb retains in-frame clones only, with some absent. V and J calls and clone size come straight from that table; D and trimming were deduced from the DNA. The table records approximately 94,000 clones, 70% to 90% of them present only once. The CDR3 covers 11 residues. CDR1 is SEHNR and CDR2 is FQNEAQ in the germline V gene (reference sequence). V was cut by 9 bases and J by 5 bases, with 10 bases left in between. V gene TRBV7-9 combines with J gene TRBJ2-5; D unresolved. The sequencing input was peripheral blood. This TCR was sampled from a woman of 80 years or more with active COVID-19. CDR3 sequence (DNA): TGTGCCAGTATGGCGGTGGAGACCCAGTACTTC. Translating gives CASMAVETQYF.